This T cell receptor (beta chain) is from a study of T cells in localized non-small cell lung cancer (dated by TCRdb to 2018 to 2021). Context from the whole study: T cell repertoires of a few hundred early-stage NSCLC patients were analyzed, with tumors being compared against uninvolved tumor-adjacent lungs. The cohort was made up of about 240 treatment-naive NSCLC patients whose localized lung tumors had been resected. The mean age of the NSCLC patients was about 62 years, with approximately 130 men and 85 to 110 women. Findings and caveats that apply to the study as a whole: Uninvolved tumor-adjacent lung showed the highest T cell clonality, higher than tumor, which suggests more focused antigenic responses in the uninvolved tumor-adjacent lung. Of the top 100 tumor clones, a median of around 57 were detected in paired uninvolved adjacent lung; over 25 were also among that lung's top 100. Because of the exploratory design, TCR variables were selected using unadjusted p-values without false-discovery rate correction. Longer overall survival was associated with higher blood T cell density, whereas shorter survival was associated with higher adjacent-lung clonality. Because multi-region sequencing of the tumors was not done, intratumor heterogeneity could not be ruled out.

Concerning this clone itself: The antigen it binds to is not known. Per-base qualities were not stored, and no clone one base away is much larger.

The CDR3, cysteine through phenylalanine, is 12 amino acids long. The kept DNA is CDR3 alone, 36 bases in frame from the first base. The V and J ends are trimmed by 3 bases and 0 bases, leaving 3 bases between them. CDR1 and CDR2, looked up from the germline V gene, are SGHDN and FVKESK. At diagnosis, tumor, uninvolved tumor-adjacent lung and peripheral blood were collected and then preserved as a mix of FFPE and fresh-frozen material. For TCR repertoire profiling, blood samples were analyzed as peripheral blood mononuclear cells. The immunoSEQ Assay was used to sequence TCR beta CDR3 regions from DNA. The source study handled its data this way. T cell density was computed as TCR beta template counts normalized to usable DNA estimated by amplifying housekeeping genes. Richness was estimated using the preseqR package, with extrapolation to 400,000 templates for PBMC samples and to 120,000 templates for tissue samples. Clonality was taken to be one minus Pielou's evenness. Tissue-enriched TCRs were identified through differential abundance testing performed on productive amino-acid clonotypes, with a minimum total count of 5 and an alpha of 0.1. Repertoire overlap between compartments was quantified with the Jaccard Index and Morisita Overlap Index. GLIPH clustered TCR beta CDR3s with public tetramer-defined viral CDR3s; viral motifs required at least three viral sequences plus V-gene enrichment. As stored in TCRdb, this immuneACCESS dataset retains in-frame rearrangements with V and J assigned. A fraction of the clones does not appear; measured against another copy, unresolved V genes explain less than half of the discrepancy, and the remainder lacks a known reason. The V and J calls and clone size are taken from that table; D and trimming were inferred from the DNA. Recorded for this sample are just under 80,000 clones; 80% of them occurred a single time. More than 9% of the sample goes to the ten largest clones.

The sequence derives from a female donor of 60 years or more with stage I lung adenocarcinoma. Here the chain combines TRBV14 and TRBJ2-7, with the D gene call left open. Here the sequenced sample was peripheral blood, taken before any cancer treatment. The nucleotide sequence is TGTGCCAGCAGCCAGGACTCCTACGAGCAGTACTTC. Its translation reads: CASSQDSYEQYF.